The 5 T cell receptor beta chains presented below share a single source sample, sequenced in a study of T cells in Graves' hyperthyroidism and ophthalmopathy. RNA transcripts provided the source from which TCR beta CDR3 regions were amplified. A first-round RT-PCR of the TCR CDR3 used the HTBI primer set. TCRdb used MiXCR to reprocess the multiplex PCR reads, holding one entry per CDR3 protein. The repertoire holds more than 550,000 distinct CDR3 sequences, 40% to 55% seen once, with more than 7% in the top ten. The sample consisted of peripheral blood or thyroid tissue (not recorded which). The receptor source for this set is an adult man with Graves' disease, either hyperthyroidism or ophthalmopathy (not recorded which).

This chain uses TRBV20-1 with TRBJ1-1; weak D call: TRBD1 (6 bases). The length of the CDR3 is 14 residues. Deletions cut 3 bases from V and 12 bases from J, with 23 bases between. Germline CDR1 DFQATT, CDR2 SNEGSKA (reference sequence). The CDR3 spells CSASVAPGRQETFF. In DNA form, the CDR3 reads TGCAGTGCTAGCGTCGCCCCGGGGAGACAGGAAACTTTCTTT.

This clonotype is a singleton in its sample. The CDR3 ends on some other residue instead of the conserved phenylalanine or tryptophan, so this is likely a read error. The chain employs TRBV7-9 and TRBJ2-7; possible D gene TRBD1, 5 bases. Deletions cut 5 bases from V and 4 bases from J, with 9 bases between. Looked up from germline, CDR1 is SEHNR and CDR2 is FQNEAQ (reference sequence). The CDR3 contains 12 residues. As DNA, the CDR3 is TGTGCCAGCAGCGTTGACAGTTACGAGCAGTACCTC. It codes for CASSVDSYEQYL.

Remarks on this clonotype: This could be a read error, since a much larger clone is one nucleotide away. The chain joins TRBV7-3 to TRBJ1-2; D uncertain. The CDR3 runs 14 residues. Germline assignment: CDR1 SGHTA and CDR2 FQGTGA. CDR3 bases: TGTACCAGCAGCTTAGCGATGACGGCCTATGGCTACACCTTC. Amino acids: CTSSLAMTAYGYTF.

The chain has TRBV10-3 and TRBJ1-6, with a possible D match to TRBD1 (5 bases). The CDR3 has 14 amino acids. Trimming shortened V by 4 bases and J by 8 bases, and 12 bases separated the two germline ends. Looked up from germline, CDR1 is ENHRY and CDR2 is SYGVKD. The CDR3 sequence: CAISGRDSYSPLHF. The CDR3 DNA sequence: TGTGCCATCAGTGGCCGAGACAGCTATTCACCCCTCCACTTT.

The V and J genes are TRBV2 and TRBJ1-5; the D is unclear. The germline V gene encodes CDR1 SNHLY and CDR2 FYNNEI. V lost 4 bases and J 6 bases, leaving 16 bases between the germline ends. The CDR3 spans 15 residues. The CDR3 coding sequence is TGTGCCAGCAGTGGAAACCCCAGAAGGCGTCAGCCCCAGCATTTT. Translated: CASSGNPRRRQPQHF.